One and the same sample provided the 26 T cell receptor beta chains below, sequenced in a study of cytomegalovirus exposure and HLA in healthy donors. Assay: immunoSEQ multiplex PCR; the TCRdb copy retains only in-frame clones and omits some. This sample has approximately 200,000 clones, with 84% found just once. Sequences were obtained from PBMCs. The receptors stem from a woman between 25 and 40 years old in good health and CMV-seropositive.

V gene TRBV2 combines with J gene TRBJ2-3, with 7 bases that match TRBD2. The germline CDR1 and CDR2 sequences are SNHLY and FYNNEI. Losses at the gene ends were 3 bases for V and 14 bases for J; bases not matched to a gene: 8. The CDR3 runs 12 residues. The CDR3 loop is CASSDRDGRRYF. The CDR3 nucleotides are TGTGCCAGCAGTGATCGGGACGGGAGGCGGTATTTT.

This chain connects TRBV28 to TRBJ2-1; D possibly corresponds to TRBD2 (5 bases). Per germline, CDR1 MDHEN and CDR2 SYDVKM. This CDR3 has 15 residues. The V and J ends lost 3 bases and 9 bases respectively, with 18 bases between them. As DNA, the CDR3 is TGTGCCAGCAGTTTTCGTGGGCTGCGGGTAGGTGAGCAGTTCTTC. Protein sequence: CASSFRGLRVGEQFF.

The rearrangement links TRBV6-1 to TRBJ2-3; TRBD2 matches at 7 bases. Germline-derived CDR1 and CDR2 are MNHNS and SASEGT. The CDR3 loop spans 14 amino acids. V was clipped by 8 bases and J by 0 bases; unmatched bases: 5. The CDR3 bases are TGTGCCAGCGTGCCTAGCGGAAGCACAGATACGCAGTATTTT. It specifies CASVPSGSTDTQYF.

The chain has TRBV18 and TRBJ2-1, with D uncertain. With 2 bases removed from V and 10 bases from J, the gap between germline ends came to 6 bases. This CDR3 has 11 residues. Germline V gene lookup returns CDR1 KGHSH and CDR2 LQKENI. CDR3 nucleotide sequence: TGTGCCAGCTCACCAGTATCCGAGCAGTTCTTC. It yields the protein CASSPVSEQFF.

The chain recombines TRBV28 with TRBJ2-7; the match to TRBD2 covers 7 bases. Germline CDR1 reads MDHEN; CDR2 reads SYDVKM. CDR3 length: 12 residues. V dropped 4 bases and J dropped 4; count of bases not matched to a gene: 1. Here the CDR3 DNA reads TGTGCCAGCAGTTGGGGGGGGTACGAGCAGTACTTC. It encodes CASSWGGYEQYF.

The chain uses TRBV7-8 and TRBJ2-5, with TRBD2 matching over 7 bases. V lost 3 bases and J lost 5; bases outside the gene matches: 6. Germline V gene sequence: CDR1 SGHVS, CDR2 FQNEAQ. The CDR3 spans 14 residues. This chain's CDR3 is CASSFPREYETQYF. CDR3 DNA sequence: TGTGCCAGCAGCTTCCCGCGGGAGTATGAGACCCAGTACTTC.

This clone was counted between two and nine times. V is TRBV19 and J is TRBJ1-1; D is undetermined. This CDR3 region has 14 residues. Germline V gene sequence: CDR1 LNHDA, CDR2 SQIVND (reference sequence). V lost 7 bases, J lost 0 bases, and 12 bases lay in between. This CDR3 reads CASTAGSLNTEAFF. CDR3 coding DNA: TGTGCCAGTACGGCAGGCTCCCTGAACACTGAAGCTTTCTTT.

This sequence joins TRBV27 and TRBJ2-2, with no clear D. Trimming cost V 5 bases and J 5 bases, with 21 bases left between them. The CDR3 consists of 17 residues. The germline V gene has CDR1 MNHEY and CDR2 SMNVEV (reference sequence). CDR3 residues: CASSPTRKPFSTGELFF. The CDR3, as DNA: TGTGCCAGCAGTCCAACGAGGAAGCCCTTTTCAACCGGGGAGCTGTTTTTT.

With regard to this clone: The junction differs from germline at one of its ends, possibly a read error. The rearrangement links TRBV7-7 to TRBJ2-7; weak D call: TRBD1 (6 bases). This CDR3 spans 13 amino acids. The germline CDR1 and CDR2 sequences are SSHAT and FNYEAQ (reference sequence). DNA for the CDR3: TGTGCTAGCAGCTTAGGCCGACAGGACGAGCAGTACTTC. Its translation: CASSLGRQDEQYF.

The chain links TRBV14 to TRBJ1-2; no firm D call. Trimming pared 1 base from V and 3 bases from J, leaving 9 bases between. The CDR3 runs 14 residues. Germline-derived CDR1 and CDR2 are SGHDN and FVKESK. CDR3 in amino acids: CASSQGRQHYGYTF. CDR3 nucleotide sequence: TGTGCCAGCAGCCAAGGACGACAACACTATGGCTACACCTTC.

Points on this clone: The sample contains more than one DNA sequence encoding this CDR3. The CDR3, as DNA: TGCGCCAGCAGCCAAGTCGCCAGCTATGGCTACACCTTC. Its translation is CASSQVASYGYTF. The genes are TRBV4-1 and TRBJ1-2; no definite D call. CDR1 MGHRA and CDR2 YSYEKL come from the germline V gene. The CDR3 has 13 residues. The V end lost 1 base, the J end lost 4 bases, and 7 bases lay between the germline ends.

V usage is TRBV11-2 and J usage is TRBJ2-1; 11 positions match TRBD2. This CDR3 spans 17 amino acids. Germline assignment: CDR1 SGHAT and CDR2 FQNNGV. V shed 3 bases, J shed 7 bases, and the junction held 11 bases outside the gene matches. DNA of the CDR3: TGTGCCAGCAGCTTCTTGGTAGCGGGAGGGCCCTCGAATGAGCAGTTCTTC. Amino acid sequence: CASSFLVAGGPSNEQFF.

The J gene is TRBJ1-5, the V gene TRBV27; D gene unclear. This CDR3 contains 19 residues. V was cut by 0 bases and J by 0 bases, with 18 bases left in between. Germline values: CDR1 MNHEY, CDR2 SMNVEV (reference sequence). CDR3 in amino acids: CASSLSNAREPYSNQPQHF. The CDR3 nucleotides are TGTGCCAGCAGTTTATCAAACGCTCGAGAACCTTATAGCAATCAGCCCCAGCATTTT.

The CDR3 loop is CASSTRGVSYEQYF. The CDR3 DNA follows: TGTGCCAGTAGTACGCGGGGGGTTTCCTACGAGCAGTACTTC. The chain employs TRBV19 and TRBJ2-7; 8 bases match TRBD2. CDR1 is LNHDA, CDR2 SQIVND, per germline (reference sequence). The CDR3 has 14 residues. With 4 bases clipped from V and 1 base from J, the junction kept 3 bases outside the gene matches.

The rearrangement links TRBV5-1 to TRBJ2-2; the match to TRBD1 covers 9 bases. Germline CDR1 SGHRS, CDR2 YFSETQ. This CDR3 is 15 amino acids long. V gave up 7 bases and J gave up 6 bases; unmatched junction bases: 10. CDR3: CASRRPGQGSGELFF. CDR3 nucleotides: TGCGCCAGCCGGAGGCCGGGACAGGGCTCCGGGGAGCTGTTTTTT.

This clone was seen more than once but under ten times. V is TRBV30 and J is TRBJ1-1, with D unresolved. CDR1 GTSNPN and CDR2 SVGIG come from the germline V gene (reference sequence). The CDR3 contains 10 residues. DNA of the CDR3: TGTGTTTGTAGGAACACTGAAGCTTTCTTT. As protein: CVCRNTEAFF.

This chain links TRBV2 with TRBJ1-5; D ambiguous. In germline, CDR1 is SNHLY, CDR2 FYNNEI. The germline V and J ends were trimmed by 3 bases and 3 bases, with 3 bases remaining between them. This CDR3 is built from 12 residues. DNA of the CDR3: TGTGCCAGCAGTGATATCAATCAGCCCCAGCATTTT. Protein: CASSDINQPQHF.

The V call is TRBV27, the J call TRBJ1-5, with TRBD1 matching 7 bases. CDR3 length equals 19 residues. J was trimmed by 1 base and V by 5 bases; bases with no gene match: 17. The germline CDR1 and CDR2 sequences are MNHEY and SMNVEV (reference sequence). The CDR3 DNA follows: TGTGCCAGCAGTAAGTTGTACCTGACAGGGATGGGAAGCAATCAGCCCCAGCATTTT. Translation: CASSKLYLTGMGSNQPQHF.

The V gene is TRBV6-5, the J gene TRBJ1-2; the match to TRBD1 covers 7 bases. The junction had 7 bases not matched to a gene; V was cut back by 8 bases and J by 4 bases. This CDR3 has 13 amino acids. The V gene's germline CDR1 is MNHEY and CDR2 SVGAGI. Here the CDR3 DNA reads TGTGCCAGCGCGACGTGGGACAGCTATGGCTACACCTTC. Protein product: CASATWDSYGYTF.

The genes are TRBV5-1 and TRBJ2-5; TRBD2 aligns across 9 bases. The ends lost 6 bases at V and 5 bases at J; junction bases unmatched: 11. CDR1 SGHRS and CDR2 YFSETQ come from the germline V gene. The CDR3 is 15 amino acids. In DNA, the CDR3 is TGCGCCAGCACAATAGCGGGAGTTCCCCAGGAGACCCAGTACTTC. This sequence encodes CASTIAGVPQETQYF.

This clone came up once. The rearrangement joins TRBV11-2 to TRBJ2-5, with TRBD1 as a possible D gene (6 bases). The germline V and J ends were trimmed by 0 bases and 3 bases, with 11 bases remaining between them. From germline, CDR1 is SGHAT and CDR2 FQNNGV. The CDR3 sequence is 15 residues long. The DNA of the CDR3 is TGTGCCAGCAGCTTAGAAGGTTACAGGGAAGAGACCCAGTACTTC. It translates to CASSLEGYREETQYF.

The chain carries TRBV27 and TRBJ2-3; D remains unclear. The CDR3 sequence is 12 residues long. CDR1 MNHEY and CDR2 SMNVEV come from the germline V gene (reference sequence). The germline V and J ends were trimmed by 3 bases and 6 bases, with 7 bases remaining between them. The CDR3 here is CASSFVPDTQYF. The CDR3 DNA reads TGTGCCAGCAGTTTCGTCCCTGATACGCAGTATTTT.

The chain couples TRBV18 to TRBJ1-1, with no clear D. V lost 1 base and J 0 bases, leaving 12 bases between the germline ends. Germline loops: CDR1 KGHSH, CDR2 LQKENI. CDR3 size: 16 residues. The CDR3: CASSPRTRIMNTEAFF. The CDR3 bases are TGTGCCAGCTCACCACGAACTAGGATAATGAACACTGAAGCTTTCTTT. Full variable domain (rest looked up from reference TRBV18 and TRBJ1-1): NAGVMQNPRHLVRRRGQEARLRCSPMKGHSHVYWYRQLPEEGLKFMVYLQKENIIDESGMPKERFSAEFPKEGPSILRIQQVVRGDSAAYFCASSPRTRIMNTEAFFGQGTRLTVV.

V and J are TRBV29-1 and TRBJ2-3; the match to TRBD2 covers 10 bases. This CDR3 has 15 amino acids. V lost 7 bases and J lost 2; bases outside the gene matches: 9. Germline V gene data show CDR1 as SQVTM and CDR2 as ANQGSEA. The CDR3: CSAIRLAGTTDTQYF. CDR3 DNA: TGCAGCGCCATCAGACTAGCGGGCACCACAGATACGCAGTATTTT.

The chain has TRBV28 and TRBJ2-5, with 7 bases lining up with TRBD2. V was clipped by 2 bases and J by 4 bases; unmatched bases: 4. The CDR3 is 14 amino acids. Germline assignment: CDR1 MDHEN and CDR2 SYDVKM. In nucleotides, the CDR3 is TGTGCCAGCAGTTTAAGCGGCGGGGGAGAGACCCAGTACTTC. Encoded protein: CASSLSGGGETQYF.

The rearrangement joins TRBV6-5 to TRBJ1-5, with 7 nucleotides matching TRBD1. V lost 5 bases to trimming and J lost 5 bases; unmatched junction nucleotides: 9. CDR3 length: 15 residues. Germline CDR1 is MNHEY and CDR2 is SVGAGI. The DNA for the CDR3 is TGTGCCAGCAGTGCCCGACAGGGAAATTATCAGCCCCAGCATTTT. Protein: CASSARQGNYQPQHF.